Listed below are T cell receptor beta chains from one sample, sequenced in a study of early T cells in non-severe SARS-CoV-2 infection. MiXCR, run by TCRdb on the 5' RACE reads, gives a single entry per CDR3 protein. The data show 43,000 or so distinct CDR3 sequences, with less than 8.5% seen just once and approximately 8.3% held by the top ten. Sequenced input: whole blood. These receptors originate from an adult who was a healthcare worker with PCR-confirmed SARS-CoV-2 infection or an uninfected control (not recorded which). Both conserved end residues are part of each CDR3. Fields, in order: J gene, D gene, clone size, V gene, CDR3 DNA, CDR3 protein. A D gene is named only where the DNA matches it firmly. Clone size is given for some rows only: seen once, a few or many times, or a class if the clone is expanded.

>TRBJ1-2|NA|many|TRBV4-2
TGTGCCAGCAGCCAAGACCTGGAACCGGACGGCTACACCTTC
CASSQDLEPDGYTF
>TRBJ2-5|NA|NA|TRBV30
TGTGCCTGGAGATCACACAGGTTCCAAGAGACCCAGTACTTC
CAWRSHRFQETQYF
>TRBJ2-1|TRBD1|NA|TRBV5-1
TGCGCCAGCAGCACCGGACAGGGGACCTTTTACAATGAGCAGTTCTTC
CASSTGQGTFYNEQFF
>TRBJ1-6|NA|many|TRBV6-2/TRBV6-3
TGTGCCAGCAGCCGTTTCGGACCTAATTCACCCCTCCACTTT
CASSRFGPNSPLHF
>TRBJ1-1|NA|NA|TRBV12-3/TRBV12-4
TGTGCCAGCAGTTTAGGGCATCCTGAAGCTTTCTTT
CASSLGHPEAFF
>TRBJ2-7|NA|NA|TRBV6-1
TGTGCCAGCAGTGAGAACCCCGGGGCGCCTTCCTACGAGCAGTACTTC
CASSENPGAPSYEQYF
>TRBJ2-3|TRBD2|many|TRBV5-1
TGCGCCAGCAGCTTGGGACTAGCGGGGGCAGATACGCAGTATTTT
CASSLGLAGADTQYF
>TRBJ2-5|NA|few|TRBV30
TGTGCCTGGAGTTATGGGACTTGGGGGGGCTATGGAGAGACCCAGTACTTC
CAWSYGTWGGYGETQYF
>TRBJ2-1|TRBD2|NA|TRBV7-2
TGTGCCAGCAGCCCAGGACTAGGTTACGAGCAGTTCTTC
CASSPGLGYEQFF
>TRBJ2-1|NA|NA|TRBV27
TGTGCCAGCAGTTTGACACTGACAGCTGAGCAGTTCTTC
CASSLTLTAEQFF
>TRBJ2-7|NA|medium-sized|TRBV20-1
TGCAGTGCTAGACCATGGACCGGGACTGTACCTCCCGAGCAGTACTTC
CSARPWTGTVPPEQYF
>TRBJ1-1|NA|many|TRBV11-2
TGTGCCAGCAGCATAAGGGGGGCAGTGAATTCTGAAGCTTTCTTT
CASSIRGAVNSEAFF
>TRBJ2-7|NA|NA|TRBV6-2/TRBV6-3
TGTGCCAGCAGTCTTGGGACTTTCTCCTACGAGCAGTACTTC
CASSLGTFSYEQYF
>TRBJ2-2|NA|few|TRBV7-2
TGTGCCAGCAGCTTAAAGCAGGGGACAAACGCCGGGGAGCTGTTTTTT
CASSLKQGTNAGELFF
>TRBJ1-1|NA|few|TRBV28
TGTGCCAGCAGTGCAAGCTTTATAATGAACACTGAAGCTTTCTTT
CASSASFIMNTEAFF
>TRBJ2-7|NA|many|TRBV29-1
TGCAGCGTTGAAGGGGACCCGTCGGCGCAGTACTTC
CSVEGDPSAQYF
>TRBJ1-5|TRBD1|many|TRBV19
TGTGCCAGTAGTCCAGTCTACACAGGGGGAGATCAGCCCCAGCATTTT
CASSPVYTGGDQPQHF
>TRBJ1-2|NA|many|TRBV12-3/TRBV12-4
TGTGCCAGCAGACTGAGGGGAGAAAACACCTTC
CASRLRGENTF
>TRBJ2-6|NA|many|TRBV20-1
TGCAGTGCTAGAGGCTTGGAGGGACACTCTGGGGCCAACGTCCTGACTTTC
CSARGLEGHSGANVLTF
>TRBJ1-2|NA|NA|TRBV18
TGTGCCAGCTCAAGCAGCCGGGACACTCTCAACTATGGCTACACCTTC
CASSSSRDTLNYGYTF
>TRBJ2-5|NA|NA|TRBV7-8
TGTGCCAGCAGCTTAGGAGGGGTGGAGACCCAGTACTTC
CASSLGGVETQYF
>TRBJ1-5|NA|many|TRBV6-4
TGTGCCAGCAGTTTTAACAGGGATCAGCCCCAGCATTTT
CASSFNRDQPQHF
>TRBJ2-7|NA|few|TRBV6-5
TGTGCCAGCAGTTACTCGGGACGAACCTACGAGCAGTACTTC
CASSYSGRTYEQYF
>TRBJ1-2|NA|NA|TRBV7-2
TGTGCCAGCAGCTCGATCACTAACTATGGCTACACCTTC
CASSSITNYGYTF
>TRBJ1-4|NA|few|TRBV28
TGTGCCAGCAGTTTATGGGCCCATATTAATGAAAAACTGTTTTTT
CASSLWAHINEKLFF
>TRBJ2-2|NA|many|TRBV6-6
TGTGCCAGCAGTTACGCAGGGGAGGACACCGGGGAGCTGTTTTTT
CASSYAGEDTGELFF
>TRBJ1-2|TRBD1|NA|TRBV29-1
TGCAGCGTCGCCACAGGGGGTGATGGCTACACCTTC
CSVATGGDGYTF
>TRBJ2-3|TRBD2|NA|TRBV20-1
TGCAGTGCAGGGCCCAGCGGGGGTTTATCGGATACGCAGTATTTT
CSAGPSGGLSDTQYF
>TRBJ2-1|TRBD2|once|TRBV7-2
TGTGCCAGCAGCTTAGTGCGGACTAGCGGGAGCTCCTACAATGAGCAGTTCTTC
CASSLVRTSGSSYNEQFF
>TRBJ1-5|NA|few|TRBV5-6
TGTGTCAGCAGCTTGTCGGCAGGAGGTGCTTATAGCAATCAGCCCCAGCATTTT
CVSSLSAGGAYSNQPQHF
>TRBJ2-2|TRBD1|NA|TRBV4-3
TGCGCCAGCAGCCACGAAGCACCGGGACAGCTGAACACCGGGGAGCTGTTTTTT
CASSHEAPGQLNTGELFF
>TRBJ2-3|NA|NA|TRBV27
TGTGCCAGCAGTTTGGTCGGCAGCCTTACGCAGTATTTT
CASSLVGSLTQYF
>TRBJ1-1|NA|few|TRBV2
TGTGCCTGCTCGCCGGGACACCCTAAGTTGGGAACTGAAGCTTTCTTT
CACSPGHPKLGTEAFF
>TRBJ1-1|NA|many|TRBV7-9
TGTGCGTCCGCTCCTAGCACTGAAGCTTTCTTT
CASAPSTEAFF
>TRBJ2-1|NA|many|TRBV6-6
TGTGCCAGCAGGGACACTGACGCAGATGAGCAGTTCTTC
CASRDTDADEQFF
>TRBJ2-3|NA|NA|TRBV28
TGTGCCAGCAGTGCTGGGACGGACCGTTACGCAGATACGCAGTATTTT
CASSAGTDRYADTQYF
>TRBJ2-7|TRBD2|few|TRBV5-5
TGTGCCAGCAGCTTCCTTCTAGCGGGGAACCCCTACGAGCAGTACTTC
CASSFLLAGNPYEQYF
>TRBJ2-5|NA|many|TRBV20-1
TGCAGTGCTAGAGAGGGAGTCTCCCAAGAGACCCAGTACTTC
CSAREGVSQETQYF
>TRBJ1-2|TRBD1|few|TRBV15
TGTGCCACCAGCAGAGGGACAGGGGGCTTTAACTATGGCTACACCTTC
CATSRGTGGFNYGYTF
>TRBJ1-2|NA|many|TRBV12-3/TRBV12-4
TGTGCCAGCACCCCGAGGGAGTCTCGCTATGGCTACACCTTC
CASTPRESRYGYTF
>TRBJ2-7|NA|NA|TRBV29-1
TGCAGCGTTGCCGTGGGGTGGTCCTACGAGCAGTACTTC
CSVAVGWSYEQYF